Below, 23 T cell receptor beta chains from the same sample are listed, as sequenced in a study of CD8+CD57+ T cells in acquired aplastic anemia. CDR3 and TCR beta VDJ profiling relied on a genomic DNA template. Each CDR3 protein gets one entry after TCRdb re-called the reads with MiXCR. Of some 180,000 distinct CDR3 sequences in the sample, under 55% were seen once. The source material was sorted CD4+, CD8+, or CD8+CD57+ T cells (not recorded which) from PBMCs. The source is a human donor in good health.

This clonotype came up many times. The chain employs TRBV12-3 or TRBV12-4 and TRBJ1-3; TRBD1 matches 10 bases. The V gene end was trimmed by 10 bases and the J gene end by 2 bases; junction bases not matched to a gene: 5. The CDR3 consists of 14 residues. CDR3 region: CATRQGAAGNTIYF. In DNA form, the CDR3 reads TGTGCCACCCGACAGGGGGCGGCTGGAAACACCATATATTTT.

The J gene is TRBJ2-7, the V gene TRBV7-9; D is ambiguous. Between the trimmed V and J ends, which lost 6 bases and 0 bases, there was a span of 3 bases. Germline V gene data show CDR1 as SEHNR and CDR2 as FQNEAQ (reference sequence). The CDR3 is made up of 11 amino acids. CDR3 amino acids: CASRLSYEQYF. The CDR3 DNA reads as TGTGCCAGCAGGCTCTCCTACGAGCAGTACTTC.

This clonotype was seen repeatedly, ten times or more. V gene TRBV6-1 combines with J gene TRBJ2-6; the match to TRBD1 covers 7 bases. Germline V gene lookup returns CDR1 MNHNS and CDR2 SASEGT. The ends lost 8 bases at V and 2 bases at J; junction bases unmatched: 3. CDR3 size: 14 residues. CDR3 nucleotides: TGTGCCAGCGTCGACAGGGCTGGGGCCAACGTCCTGACTTTC. Its protein is CASVDRAGANVLTF.

In this sample, this clonotype turned up a few times. The V call is TRBV18, the J call TRBJ1-1; the match to TRBD1 covers 8 bases. The germline CDR1 and CDR2 sequences are KGHSH and LQKENI. With V trimmed by 6 bases and J by 5 bases, 5 bases remained unmatched. CDR3 length: 13 amino acids. This CDR3 reads CASSQGARTEAFF. The CDR3 region has the DNA TGTGCCAGCTCGCAGGGGGCGAGGACTGAAGCTTTCTTT.

This clonotype was observed many times. This chain joins TRBV24-1 and TRBJ2-7, with a tentative D call TRBD2 (6 bases). Per germline, CDR1 KGHDR and CDR2 SFDVKD. Trimming took off 0 bases at V and 4 bases at J, with 12 bases between the two ends. The CDR3 sequence is 15 residues long. Here the CDR3 reads CATSDLVGSRYEQYF. Written as DNA, the CDR3 is TGTGCCACCAGTGATTTGGTCGGGAGTAGGTACGAGCAGTACTTC.

This clonotype was seen ten or more times. J is TRBJ1-5 and V is TRBV19; D is perhaps TRBD1 (6 bases). Germline V gene data show CDR1 as LNHDA and CDR2 as SQIVND (reference sequence). Trimming removed 7 bases at V and 4 bases at J, with 17 bases between. The CDR3 is 15 residues long. The CDR3 nucleotides read TGTGCCAGTACCCTCAAGGACAGAGGGAATCAGCCCCAGCATTTT. It specifies CASTLKDRGNQPQHF.

This clonotype was counted ten times or more. The chain links TRBV7-3 to TRBJ2-3, with D perhaps matching TRBD1 (5 bases). The CDR3 totals 13 residues. Per germline, CDR1 SGHTA and CDR2 FQGTGA. V lost 2 bases and J lost 3, with 6 bases in between. The CDR3 DNA is TGTGCCAGCAGCTTACAGGGTACAGATACGCAGTATTTT. Residues: CASSLQGTDTQYF.

The chain links TRBV2 to TRBJ2-2; TRBD1 agrees at 10 bases. With V trimmed by 1 base and J by 13 bases, 3 bases remained unmatched. Germline CDR1 is SNHLY and CDR2 is FYNNEI. This CDR3 contains 13 residues. The CDR3 DNA sequence: TGTGCCAGCAGTGAAGGGGGGGACAGGGGGCTGTTTTTT. Amino acids: CASSEGGDRGLFF.

V gene TRBV5-1 combines with J gene TRBJ2-1, with D maybe TRBD1 (5 bases). V lost 1 base, J lost 3 bases, and 11 bases lay in between. This CDR3 comprises 15 residues. The V gene's germline CDR1 is SGHRS and CDR2 YFSETQ. The CDR3 reads CASSLRQGFYNEQFF. Here the CDR3 DNA reads TGCGCCAGCAGCTTGCGTCAGGGCTTCTACAATGAGCAGTTCTTC.

This clonotype was observed at least ten times. The rearrangement joins TRBV9 to TRBJ2-7, with D perhaps matching TRBD1 (6 bases). With 3 bases removed from V and 3 bases from J, the gap between germline ends came to 10 bases. In germline, CDR1 is SGDLS, CDR2 YYNGEE. The CDR3 runs to 13 residues. The CDR3 DNA sequence: TGTGCCAGCAGCGGGGACACCAGCTACGAGCAGTACTTC. This translates into CASSGDTSYEQYF. The full variable domain, with the rest looked up from reference TRBV9 and TRBJ2-7, is DSGVTQTPKHLITATGQRVTLRCSPRSGDLSVYWYQQSLDQGLQFLIQYYNGEERAKGNILERFSAQQFPDLHSELNLSSLELGDSALYFCASSGDTSYEQYFGPGTRLTVT.

The chain links TRBV9 to TRBJ2-5, with 9 bases lining up with TRBD2. Germline V gives CDR1 SGDLS, CDR2 YYNGEE. The CDR3 loop spans 13 amino acids. V was clipped by 6 bases and J by 3 bases; unmatched bases: 3. DNA of the CDR3: TGTGCCAGCAACATAGCGGGGGAAGAGACCCAGTACTTC. Its protein product is CASNIAGEETQYF.

The chain employs TRBV28 and TRBJ2-3, with a tentative D call TRBD2 (6 bases). CDR1 is MDHEN, CDR2 SYDVKM, per germline. V lost 3 bases and J lost 3, with 19 bases in between. The CDR3 contains 17 residues. The CDR3 region is CASSLISSAAYTDTQYF. In nucleotides, the CDR3 is TGTGCCAGCAGTTTGATTTCTAGCGCCGCTTATACAGATACGCAGTATTTT.

Within the sample, this clonotype is medium-sized (0.01 to 0.1%). The chain employs TRBV9 and TRBJ1-6; D is unclear. This CDR3 has 14 residues. Trimming removed 0 bases from V and 9 bases from J, with 10 bases in between. Germline CDR1 and CDR2: SGDLS and YYNGEE. The CDR3 nucleotides read TGTGCCAGCAGCGTAGGGTTGGTGGGTTCACCCCTCCACTTT. Translated, it gives CASSVGLVGSPLHF. Full variable domain (remainder filled in from reference TRBV9 and TRBJ1-6): DSGVTQTPKHLITATGQRVTLRCSPRSGDLSVYWYQQSLDQGLQFLIQYYNGEERAKGNILERFSAQQFPDLHSELNLSSLELGDSALYFCASSVGLVGSPLHFGNGTRLTVT.

This clonotype was picked up many times. CDR3 DNA sequence: TGTGCCAGCAGTTGGACACAGGGTGGCTCACCCCTCCACTTT. It specifies CASSWTQGGSPLHF. The chain combines TRBV6-5 with TRBJ1-6; tentatively, D is TRBD1 (6 bases). CDR3 length: 14 residues. Germline CDR1 MNHEY, CDR2 SVGAGI. Trimming cost V 4 bases and J 10 bases, with 14 bases left between them.

This chain links TRBV10-3 with TRBJ2-5; tentative D call: TRBD2 (5 bases). Trimming removed 3 bases from V and 0 bases from J, with 8 bases in between. From germline, CDR1 is ENHRY and CDR2 SYGVKD. CDR3 length: 14 amino acids. This CDR3 is CAISDGVHQETQYF. The CDR3 coding sequence is TGTGCCATCAGTGACGGGGTGCACCAAGAGACCCAGTACTTC.

This clonotype showed up many times. The rearrangement links TRBV6-1 to TRBJ2-5; the match to TRBD2 covers 7 bases. The CDR3 has 15 residues. The V gene's germline CDR1 is MNHNS and CDR2 SASEGT. J lost 7 bases, V lost 5 bases, and 13 bases had no gene match. CDR3 sequence reads: CASSPGLTLGVTQYF. For the CDR3, the DNA is TGTGCCAGCAGTCCGGGACTAACACTCGGAGTGACCCAGTACTTC.

This clonotype was picked up one time. The chain links TRBV20-1 to TRBJ2-5; D gene unclear. Trimming removed 6 bases at V and 5 bases at J, with 16 bases between. CDR1 is DFQATT and CDR2 is SNEGSKA in the germline V gene (reference sequence). CDR3 size: 13 residues. This CDR3 is CSAKGPGSETQYF. CDR3 DNA sequence: TGCAGTGCCAAAGGTCCAGGCTCCGAGACCCAGTACTTC.

With respect to this clonotype: A much larger clone is a single base away; this may be a read error. The rearrangement links TRBV10-3 to TRBJ2-7, with D perhaps given as TRBD1 or TRBD2 (5 bases each). V was pared by 4 bases and J by 0 bases, with 13 bases between. The germline gives CDR1 ENHRY, CDR2 SYGVKD. CDR3 length equals 15 residues. CDR3 residues: CAISVGEGSSYEQYF. In DNA, the CDR3 is TGTGCCATCAGTGTCGGCGAGGGGAGCTCCTACGAGCAGTACTTC.

V is TRBV20-1 and J is TRBJ1-6; 11 bases are a match to TRBD1. V dropped 6 bases and J dropped 10; count of bases not matched to a gene: 14. CDR3 size: 16 residues. Germline V gene data show CDR1 as DFQATT and CDR2 as SNEGSKA (reference sequence). CDR3 protein: CSASVGGQGAGSPLHF. The DNA for the CDR3 is TGCAGTGCCTCCGTGGGAGGACAGGGGGCCGGATCACCCCTCCACTTT.

A few counts support this clonotype. The chain joins TRBV29-1 to TRBJ2-2; D is unresolved. Trimming shortened V by 3 bases and J by 0 bases, and 8 bases separated the two germline ends. This CDR3 contains 14 residues. The germline V gene encodes CDR1 SQVTM and CDR2 ANQGSEA. The CDR3 protein is CSVEGRTNTGELFF. The CDR3 DNA reads as TGCAGCGTTGAGGGCAGGACGAACACCGGGGAGCTGTTTTTT.

The rearrangement joins TRBV3-1 to TRBJ1-5; D remains ambiguous. Germline V gene data show CDR1 as LGHDT and CDR2 as YNNKEL (reference sequence). V was pared by 0 bases and J by 7 bases, with 7 bases between. This CDR3 has 13 amino acids. CDR3: CASSQDKRQPQHF. In nucleotides, the CDR3 is TGTGCCAGCAGCCAAGACAAACGGCAGCCCCAGCATTTT.

Comments on this clonotype: A single base separates this from a much larger clone, so it may be a read error. The J gene is TRBJ2-1, the V gene TRBV6-5; the D gene is possibly TRBD2 (5 bases). V gave up 2 bases and J gave up 7 bases, with 12 bases separating them. From germline, CDR1 is MNHEY and CDR2 SVGAGI. The CDR3 runs to 14 residues. The CDR3 DNA is TGTGCCAGCAGTTACGGAAGTCGGGGTAATGAGCAGTTCTTC. Translated, it gives CASSYGSRGNEQFF.

This sequence joins TRBV5-4 and TRBJ2-3; the D call may be TRBD1 or TRBD2 (6 bases each). The V and J ends lost 4 bases and 2 bases respectively, with 11 bases between them. The CDR3 sequence is 14 residues long. Germline CDR1 reads SGHNT; CDR2 reads YYREEE (reference sequence). DNA of the CDR3: TGTGCCAGCAGCGAGGGGGGAGACACAGATACGCAGTATTTT. It is translated as CASSEGGDTDTQYF.